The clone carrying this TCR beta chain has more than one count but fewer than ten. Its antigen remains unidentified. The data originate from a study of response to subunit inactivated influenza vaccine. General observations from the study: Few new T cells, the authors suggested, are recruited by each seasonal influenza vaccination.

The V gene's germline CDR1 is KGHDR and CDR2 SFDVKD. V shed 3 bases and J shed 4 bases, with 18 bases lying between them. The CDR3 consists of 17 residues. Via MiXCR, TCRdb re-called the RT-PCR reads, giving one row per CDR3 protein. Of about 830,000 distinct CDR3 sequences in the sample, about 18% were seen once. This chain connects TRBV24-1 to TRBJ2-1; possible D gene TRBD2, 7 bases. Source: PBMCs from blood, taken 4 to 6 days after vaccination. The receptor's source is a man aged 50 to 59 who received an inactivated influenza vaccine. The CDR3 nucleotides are TGTGCCACCAGTGATCCCTTAGGGGGGGCCAATTACAATGAGCAGTTCTTC. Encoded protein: CATSDPLGGANYNEQFF.